This TCR beta chain was observed in a study of T-cell reconstitution after alpha-beta-depleted transplantation in children. Study-level points and caveats: As was reported, about two months after transplant, alpha-beta T cells came from several hundred expanded graft clones. T cells produced anew were the main source of T-cell counts and diversity one year after transplant.

This CDR3 comprises 14 residues. The V gene lost 5 bases and the J gene lost 1 base, with 12 bases spanning the gap. It was with unique molecular identifiers that the TCRbeta library was prepared. TCRdb passed the PCR reads through MiXCR, listing each CDR3 protein once. The data contain approximately 70,000 distinct CDR3 sequences, over 4.5% of them seen just once; the ten biggest clones take up 18%. Ten or more counts support this clonotype. Its antigen is unidentified. The V and J genes are TRBV12-3 or TRBV12-4 and TRBJ2-7; D remains unclear. Sequenced here: PBMCs, mostly from graft donor cells, sampled 180 days after TCRalphabeta/CD19-depleted stem cell transplant. This TCR was sampled from a boy in the first two years of life who had a stem cell transplant for acute myeloid leukemia, so the T cells may come from the graft donor. CDR3 sequence reads: CASSLALSSYEQYF. The DNA for the CDR3 is TGTGCCAGCAGTCTCGCCCTCTCTTCCTACGAGCAGTACTTC.